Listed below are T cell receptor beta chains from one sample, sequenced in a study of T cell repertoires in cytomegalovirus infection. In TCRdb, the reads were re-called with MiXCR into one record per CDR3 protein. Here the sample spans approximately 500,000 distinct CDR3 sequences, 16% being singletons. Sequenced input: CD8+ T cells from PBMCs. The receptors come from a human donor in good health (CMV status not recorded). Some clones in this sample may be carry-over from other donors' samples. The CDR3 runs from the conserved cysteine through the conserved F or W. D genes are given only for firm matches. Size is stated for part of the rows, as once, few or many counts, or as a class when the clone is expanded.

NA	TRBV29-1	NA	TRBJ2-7	CSVESEGAYEQYF	TGCAGCGTTGAATCGGAGGGGGCTTACGAGCAGTACTTC
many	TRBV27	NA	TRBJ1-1	CASSVAGKMNTEAFF	TGTGCCAGCAGTGTAGCAGGGAAAATGAACACTGAAGCTTTCTTT
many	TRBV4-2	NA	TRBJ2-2	CASSQVVGVSGELFF	TGTGCCAGCAGCCAAGTTGTGGGAGTGAGCGGGGAGCTGTTTTTT
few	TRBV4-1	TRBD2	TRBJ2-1	CASNARTSDYNEQFF	TGCGCCAGCAACGCGCGGACTAGCGATTACAATGAGCAGTTCTTC
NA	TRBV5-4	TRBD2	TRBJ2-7	CASSSTSGSYNEQYF	TGTGCCAGCAGCAGTACTAGCGGGAGTTATAACGAGCAGTACTTC
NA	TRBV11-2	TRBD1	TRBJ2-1	CASSSGQGGEQFF	TGTGCCAGCAGCTCCGGACAGGGGGGTGAGCAGTTCTTC
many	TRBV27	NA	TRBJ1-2	CASQPSGGHYGYTF	TGTGCCAGCCAACCATCTGGGGGGCACTATGGCTACACCTTC
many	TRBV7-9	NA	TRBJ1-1	CASSLGGGWPEAFF	TGTGCCAGCAGCCTGGGGGGGGGATGGCCTGAAGCTTTCTTT
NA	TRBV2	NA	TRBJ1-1	CASSRPGSTEAFF	TGTGCCAGTTCCCGCCCGGGTAGCACTGAAGCTTTCTTT
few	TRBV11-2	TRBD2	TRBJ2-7	CASSLSLGSGSPYEQYF	TGTGCCAGCAGCTTGTCCCTCGGTAGCGGGAGCCCCTACGAGCAGTACTTC
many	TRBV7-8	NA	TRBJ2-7	CASSSEGTGFVEQYF	TGTGCCAGCAGCTCGGAAGGCACAGGGTTCGTCGAGCAGTACTTC
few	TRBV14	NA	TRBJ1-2	CASSQEWVEGGGYTF	TGTGCCAGCAGCCAAGAATGGGTTGAGGGAGGAGGCTACACCTTC
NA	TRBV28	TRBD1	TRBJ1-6	CARSVPGTGAEQEGSPLHF	TGTGCCAGAAGTGTACCAGGTACAGGGGCGGAACAAGAGGGATCACCCCTCCACTTT
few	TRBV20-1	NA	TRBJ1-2	CSAKQTGQAGYTF	TGCAGTGCTAAACAGACAGGCCAAGCTGGCTACACCTTC
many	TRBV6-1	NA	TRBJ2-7	CASGYLRDGYEQYF	TGTGCCAGCGGGTATCTTCGGGACGGCTACGAGCAGTACTTC
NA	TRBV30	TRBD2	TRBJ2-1	CAWSRGGEQFF	TGTGCCTGGAGTCGGGGGGGTGAGCAGTTCTTC
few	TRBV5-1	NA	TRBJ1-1	CASRRHLMNTEAFF	TGCGCCAGCAGGAGACATCTCATGAACACTGAAGCTTTCTTT
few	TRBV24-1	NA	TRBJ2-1	CATSDLQSGNEQFF	TGTGCCACCAGTGATTTGCAAAGTGGCAATGAGCAGTTCTTC
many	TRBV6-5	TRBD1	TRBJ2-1	CATRPGTGSYNEQFF	TGTGCCACCAGACCCGGGACAGGGTCCTACAATGAGCAGTTCTTC
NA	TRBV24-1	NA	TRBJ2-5	CATSQGGRETQYF	TGTGCCACCAGTCAGGGGGGAAGAGAGACCCAGTACTTC
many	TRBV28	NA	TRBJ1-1	CASSPGASNTEAFF	TGTGCCAGCAGCCCCGGGGCATCGAACACTGAAGCTTTCTTT
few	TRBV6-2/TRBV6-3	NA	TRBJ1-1	CASSYLRTIEAFF	TGTGCCAGCAGTTACCTGAGGACGATCGAAGCTTTCTTT
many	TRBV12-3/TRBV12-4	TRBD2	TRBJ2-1	CASSSGLAGVYEQFF	TGTGCCAGCAGCTCGGGACTAGCGGGGGTTTACGAGCAGTTCTTC
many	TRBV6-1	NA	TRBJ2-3	CASSPSVGADTQYF	TGTGCCAGCAGCCCCTCGGTAGGAGCAGATACGCAGTATTTT
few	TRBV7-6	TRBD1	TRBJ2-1	CASSTGQGAVNEQFF	TGTGCCAGCAGCACCGGACAGGGGGCGGTGAATGAGCAGTTCTTC
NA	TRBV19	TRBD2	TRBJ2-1	CASSELAGGDEQFF	TGTGCCAGTAGTGAACTAGCGGGGGGGGATGAGCAGTTCTTC
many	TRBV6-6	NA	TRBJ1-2	CASRTARGYTF	TGTGCCAGCAGGACCGCGAGAGGCTACACCTTC
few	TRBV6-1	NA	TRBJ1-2	CASSEEGDYGYTF	TGTGCCAGCAGTGAGGAGGGGGACTATGGCTACACCTTC
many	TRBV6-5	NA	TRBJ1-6	CASSYQDEGDSPLHF	TGTGCCAGCAGTTACCAAGACGAAGGGGATTCACCCCTCCACTTT